The 10 T cell receptor beta chains below all came from one sample that was sequenced in a study of CD8+ T cells in alopecia areata. The sequencing template was cDNA reverse transcribed from extracted RNA. The assay was immunoSEQ multiplex PCR, and TCRdb's table has in-frame clones only and misses some. The data contain under 130,000 clones, less than 70% of them singletons. Sequences were obtained from CD4+ T cells sorted from blood. The receptors were gathered from a human donor in good health.

The chain carries TRBV28 and TRBJ2-7; perhaps TRBD2 as D (6 bases). This CDR3 is built from 18 residues. Germline V gene data show CDR1 as MDHEN and CDR2 as SYDVKM. V dropped 3 bases and J dropped 1 base, with 22 bases sitting between them. The CDR3 bases are TGTGCCAGCAGTTTGGGATCATTCGGGACTCAAGAGTCCTACGAGCAGTACTTC. Translated: CASSLGSFGTQESYEQYF.

The sample holds a few counts of this clone. This chain joins TRBV2 and TRBJ2-7; maybe TRBD2 (5 bases). The CDR3 is 14 amino acids. The V end lost 3 bases, the J end lost 8 bases, and 17 bases lay between the germline ends. Germline values: CDR1 SNHLY, CDR2 FYNNEI. The CDR3 bases are TGTGCCAGCAGTGAGGAGCCGTTGTTCGGGAAGCAGTACTTC. Its translation is CASSEEPLFGKQYF.

This clone was found a few times. The chain links TRBV7-8 to TRBJ2-6, with 12 bases fitting TRBD2. The germline V gene encodes CDR1 SGHVS and CDR2 FQNEAQ. The CDR3 totals 20 residues. J gave up 0 bases and V 5 bases, and 11 bases lay outside the gene matches. The CDR3 spells CASSPFRLAGDLSGANVLTF. The CDR3 nucleotides are TGTGCCAGCAGCCCCTTCCGACTAGCGGGGGACCTCTCTGGGGCCAACGTCCTGACTTTC.

This chain links TRBV28 with TRBJ1-5; D unresolved. The V and J ends lost 7 bases and 4 bases respectively, with 8 bases between them. Germline V gene lookup returns CDR1 MDHEN and CDR2 SYDVKM. The CDR3 totals 12 residues. CDR3 region: CASTEQNQPQHF. The CDR3 DNA reads as TGTGCCAGCACGGAGCAAAATCAGCCCCAGCATTTT.

The chain links TRBV6-5 to TRBJ2-1; TRBD2 is a possible D gene (5 bases). This CDR3 is built from 14 residues. In germline, CDR1 is MNHEY, CDR2 SVGAGI. The V end was cut by 0 bases, the J end by 4 bases, with 7 bases between. The CDR3 nucleotides are TGTGCCAGCAGTTACTCAGGAGGTTACAATGAGCAGTTCTTC. It encodes CASSYSGGYNEQFF.

The chain carries TRBV6-6 and TRBJ2-7; maybe TRBD1 (5 bases). The V end lost 11 bases, the J end lost 1 base, and 15 bases lay between the germline ends. The CDR3 spans 13 residues. Germline values: CDR1 MNHNY, CDR2 SVGAGI (reference sequence). In DNA form, the CDR3 reads TGTGCCGGTGCCGACAGTCAATCCTACGAGCAGTACTTC. It codes for CAGADSQSYEQYF.

The chain recombines TRBV30 with TRBJ1-6, with 10 bases identical to TRBD1. CDR1 is GTSNPN, CDR2 SVGIG, per germline (reference sequence). The length of the CDR3 is 14 residues. With V trimmed by 2 bases and J by 6 bases, 1 base remained unmatched. The CDR3, as DNA: TGTGCCTGGAGTCGGGACAGGGGTAATTCACCCCTCCACTTT. Translated, it gives CAWSRDRGNSPLHF.

The gene calls are TRBV7-9 and TRBJ1-5; the D gene is possibly TRBD1 (6 bases). The CDR3 is 13 amino acids. The V gene's germline CDR1 is SEHNR and CDR2 FQNEAQ (reference sequence). Trimming pared 5 bases from V and 7 bases from J, leaving 12 bases between. CDR3 region: CASSVTGNQPQHF. The CDR3 DNA reads TGTGCCAGCAGCGTAACAGGGAACCAGCCCCAGCATTTT.

This clone has just a few counts. This sequence joins TRBV7-9 and TRBJ2-7; 10 nucleotides agree with TRBD1. CDR1 is SEHNR, CDR2 FQNEAQ, per germline (reference sequence). This CDR3 has 14 residues. V was clipped by 6 bases and J by 11 bases; unmatched bases: 13. CDR3 coding DNA: TGTGCCAGCAGTTCAACGGGACAGGGGCGACGGGAGTACTTC. This encodes CASSSTGQGRREYF.

The V gene is TRBV5-1, the J gene TRBJ2-5; the D gene is possibly TRBD1 (5 bases). V was clipped by 4 bases and J by 5 bases, with 18 bases between them. CDR3 length: 15 amino acids. Germline CDR1 and CDR2: SGHRS and YFSETQ. Here the CDR3 DNA reads TGCGCCAGCAGCGGGTTGGCGGTGGGGCACGAGACCCAGTACTTC. It is translated as CASSGLAVGHETQYF.